This T cell receptor beta chain is drawn from a study of shared clonotypes between healthy human individuals. Per germline, CDR1 SGHNT and CDR2 YYREEE (reference sequence). Germline trimming cut 4 bases from V and 5 bases from J; bases unmatched to any gene: 8. The CDR3 runs 15 residues. This clone was recorded at least ten times. Here immunoSEQ multiplex PCR was the method, and the copy in TCRdb shows in-frame clones only, minus some. The table records hundreds of thousands of clones, 74% of them present only once. The chain combines TRBV5-4 with TRBJ1-2; 10 bases line up with TRBD1. The sample comprised memory CD4+ T cells sorted from blood. As for subset: CD45RA-negative fraction. This TCR was recovered from a woman aged 25-40 years in good health. For the CDR3, the DNA is TGTGCCAGCAGCCCCTGGACAGGGGGTTCGTATGGCTACACCTTC. Protein product: CASSPWTGGSYGYTF.